One and the same sample provided the 21 T cell receptor beta chains below, sequenced in a study of T-cell memory formation after mild COVID-19. TCRdb fed the 5' RACE reads into MiXCR, producing one record per CDR3 protein. The sample holds 380,000 or so distinct CDR3 sequences, under 15% seen once. The sample was PBMCs or a T cell subset sorted from them (not recorded which). These TCRs come from a man between 18 and 29 years old who had mild COVID-19 (a few samples of this study predate the infection). Cell type and time point are not known.

V is TRBV4-3 and J is TRBJ2-2; TRBD2 is a possible D gene (6 bases). The germline CDR1 and CDR2 sequences are LGHNA and YSLEER. The CDR3 extends over 15 amino acids. With 3 bases removed from V and 0 bases from J, the gap between germline ends came to 8 bases. The CDR3 spells CASSQERANTGELFF. The CDR3 DNA reads TGCGCCAGCAGCCAGGAGCGGGCGAACACCGGGGAGCTGTTTTTT.

This clonotype was counted between two and nine times. This chain connects TRBV30 to TRBJ2-7, with TRBD1 as a possible D gene (6 bases). CDR3 length equals 16 residues. The V and J ends lost 1 base and 3 bases respectively, with 19 bases between them. Germline CDR1 GTSNPN, CDR2 SVGIG (reference sequence). Here the CDR3 reads CAWSAPPVTGHYEQYF. CDR3 sequence (DNA): TGTGCCTGGAGTGCCCCCCCCGTGACAGGTCACTACGAGCAGTACTTC.

This clonotype occurred many times. V gene TRBV6-5 combines with J gene TRBJ2-3, with 11 nucleotides matching TRBD2. Per the germline V gene, CDR1 is MNHEY and CDR2 is SVGAGI. With 5 bases clipped from V and 2 bases from J, the junction kept 3 bases outside the gene matches. The CDR3 runs 15 residues. The CDR3 DNA is TGTGCCAGCAGTCGACTAGCGGGATACACAGATACGCAGTATTTT. As protein: CASSRLAGYTDTQYF.

This clonotype was seen a handful of times. The chain carries TRBV27 and TRBJ2-1, with D uncertain. Germline CDR1 is MNHEY and CDR2 is SMNVEV (reference sequence). Trimming pared 8 bases from V and 0 bases from J, leaving 11 bases between. This CDR3 comprises 14 residues. CDR3 in amino acids: CASRRDNSYNEQFF. The CDR3, as DNA: TGTGCCAGCCGCAGAGACAACTCCTACAATGAGCAGTTCTTC.

The V and J genes are TRBV29-1 and TRBJ2-1, with 7 bases aligning to TRBD1. J was trimmed by 5 bases and V by 7 bases; bases with no gene match: 11. Germline loops: CDR1 SQVTM, CDR2 ANQGSEA. The CDR3 length is 14 residues. In nucleotides, the CDR3 is TGCAGCGCCGAATGGGACAGTGGCAACAATGAGCAGTTCTTC. It is translated as CSAEWDSGNNEQFF.

This clonotype was found a few times. The genes are TRBV11-2 and TRBJ1-3; no clear D gene. Germline V CDR1 and CDR2: SGHAT, FQNNGV. Trimming took off 4 bases at V and 3 bases at J, with 7 bases between the two ends. The CDR3 is 13 residues long. CDR3 amino acids: CASSSRGGNTIYF. In nucleotides, the CDR3 is TGTGCCAGCAGCTCCCGGGGTGGAAACACCATATATTTT.

The V call is TRBV5-5, the J call TRBJ1-2, with 12 bases that match TRBD1. Germline V CDR1 and CDR2: SGHKS, YYEKEE (reference sequence). The V segment lost 3 bases and the J segment 7 bases; nucleotides outside the gene matches: 4. The CDR3 is 14 residues long. The CDR3 is CASSSGQGAIGYTF. DNA of the CDR3: TGTGCCAGCAGCTCGGGACAGGGGGCAATTGGCTACACCTTC.

This clonotype turned up a few times. The V and J genes are TRBV5-1 and TRBJ2-7, with D unclear. V was clipped by 0 bases and J by 0 bases, with 10 bases between them. The CDR3 loop spans 15 amino acids. CDR1 and CDR2 from the germline V gene are SGHRS and YFSETQ. CDR3 coding DNA: TGCGCCAGCAGCTTGGTGGCCACCAGCTCCTACGAGCAGTACTTC. It is translated as CASSLVATSSYEQYF.

This clonotype was detected ten times or more. The chain combines TRBV5-5 with TRBJ1-3; 7 positions agree with TRBD1. In germline, CDR1 is SGHKS, CDR2 YYEKEE (reference sequence). This CDR3 contains 17 residues. J gave up 3 bases and V 1 base, and 10 bases lay outside the gene matches. For the CDR3, the DNA is TGTGCCAGCAGCTTGACACTGGGACAGTATTATGGAAACACCATATATTTT. This codes for CASSLTLGQYYGNTIYF. The full variable domain, its missing parts supplied by reference TRBV5-5 and TRBJ1-3, is DAGVTQSPTHLIKTRGQQVTLRCSPISGHKSVSWYQQVLGQGPQFIFQYYEKEERGRGNFPDRFSARQFPNYSSELNVNALLLGDSALYLCASSLTLGQYYGNTIYFGEGSWLTVV.

This clonotype was observed a few times. The CDR3 region is CASSLEGRAKSYNEQFF. CDR3 sequence (DNA): TGTGCCAGCAGCTTGGAAGGCAGGGCTAAGTCCTACAATGAGCAGTTCTTC. The rearrangement uses TRBV5-4 and TRBJ2-1; a possible D gene is TRBD1 (5 bases). The CDR3 spans 17 residues. Germline V lookup: CDR1 SGHNT, CDR2 YYREEE (reference sequence). V lost 0 bases to trimming and J lost 1 base, with 14 bases between them. Filled out from reference TRBV5-4 and TRBJ2-1, the complete variable domain reads ETGVTQSPTHLIKTRGQQVTLRCSSQSGHNTVSWYQQALGQGPQFIFQYYREEENGRGNFPPRFSGLQFPNYSSELNVNALELDDSALYLCASSLEGRAKSYNEQFFGPGTRLTVL.

This clonotype was recorded a few times. This chain links TRBV20-1 with TRBJ1-2; D is perhaps TRBD1 (5 bases). The CDR3 consists of 15 residues. The germline CDR1 and CDR2 sequences are DFQATT and SNEGSKA (reference sequence). The V end lost 0 bases, the J end lost 3 bases, and 14 bases lay between the germline ends. The CDR3 is CSAREGGRDDYGYTF. CDR3 nucleotides: TGCAGTGCTAGAGAGGGTGGTAGGGACGACTATGGCTACACCTTC.

Only a few counts were recorded for this clonotype. The chain couples TRBV28 to TRBJ2-7; D may be TRBD1 (5 bases). The CDR3 runs to 16 residues. Per the germline V gene, CDR1 is MDHEN and CDR2 is SYDVKM. V gave up 3 bases and J gave up 0 bases, with 15 bases separating them. In nucleotides, the CDR3 is TGTGCCAGCAGTTTGGGCAGGGCCTCCTTCTCCTACGAGCAGTACGTC. Amino acid sequence: CASSLGRASFSYEQYV.

This clonotype was counted a few times. This chain links TRBV20-1 with TRBJ2-1, with 8 bases identical to TRBD2. The CDR3 is made up of 16 amino acids. Germline V gene data show CDR1 as DFQATT and CDR2 as SNEGSKA (reference sequence). Germline trimming cut 5 bases from V and 9 bases from J; bases unmatched to any gene: 18. CDR3 sequence (DNA): TGCAGTGCTTCGGACCCCGGGACTAGGATTAGGAGTGAGCAGTTCTTC. Translation: CSASDPGTRIRSEQFF.

This clonotype was recorded at least ten times. The chain links TRBV5-1 to TRBJ2-5; no clear D. This CDR3 has 15 amino acids. Trimming cost V 1 base and J 3 bases, with 13 bases left between them. The germline V gene encodes CDR1 SGHRS and CDR2 YFSETQ. The CDR3 DNA reads as TGCGCCAGCAGCTTGAGTAGGCAGCCAGAAGAGACCCAGTACTTC. Encoded protein: CASSLSRQPEETQYF.

This clonotype was observed many times. The chain employs TRBV5-6 and TRBJ2-5; D ambiguous. Between the trimmed V and J ends, which lost 7 bases and 7 bases, there was a span of 14 bases. This CDR3 region has 12 residues. CDR1 and CDR2 (germline): SGHDT, YYEEEE. The CDR3 is CASGRTSGTQYF. In DNA, the CDR3 is TGTGCCAGCGGAAGAACTTCGGGGACCCAGTACTTC.

This clonotype showed up just a few times. The chain couples TRBV4-1 to TRBJ2-1; D not resolved. CDR3 length equals 12 residues. The germline gives CDR1 MGHRA, CDR2 YSYEKL. Trimming left V 1 base short and J 6 bases short, with 4 bases between. The CDR3 here is CASSQGPNEQFF. In nucleotides, the CDR3 is TGCGCCAGCAGCCAAGGACCCAATGAGCAGTTCTTC.

This clonotype was seen a handful of times. CDR3 in DNA: TGCGCCAGCAGCCCCTTCGGCCTTTTGGAGACCCAGTACTTC. Translating gives CASSPFGLLETQYF. The J gene is TRBJ2-5, the V gene TRBV4-1; the D is unclear. The germline gives CDR1 MGHRA, CDR2 YSYEKL. The V and J ends lost 4 bases and 5 bases respectively, with 14 bases between them. This CDR3 region has 14 residues.

This clonotype was seen ten or more times. This rearrangement joins TRBV4-1 to TRBJ2-7, with TRBD1 matching 7 bases. Germline CDR1 reads MGHRA; CDR2 reads YSYEKL. With 1 base clipped from V and 3 bases from J, the junction kept 6 bases outside the gene matches. This CDR3 is built from 15 residues. The CDR3 sequence: CASSQVTGAGYEQYF. CDR3 DNA sequence: TGCGCCAGCAGCCAAGTCACAGGGGCTGGCTACGAGCAGTACTTC.

The V gene is TRBV7-9, the J gene TRBJ1-1; TRBD1 aligns across 11 bases. The length of the CDR3 is 15 residues. V gave up 4 bases and J gave up 8 bases; unmatched junction bases: 9. The germline gives CDR1 SEHNR, CDR2 FQNEAQ (reference sequence). CDR3 sequence reads: CASSWTGGKREEAFF. DNA of the CDR3: TGTGCCAGCAGCTGGACAGGGGGCAAACGTGAGGAAGCTTTCTTT.

V and J are TRBV20-1 and TRBJ2-5; no clear D. This CDR3 has 14 residues. From germline, CDR1 is DFQATT and CDR2 SNEGSKA (reference sequence). V was clipped by 0 bases and J by 5 bases, with 13 bases between them. This chain's CDR3 is CSARDLGPRETQYF. The CDR3 coding sequence is TGCAGTGCTAGAGACCTAGGGCCGCGGGAGACCCAGTACTTC.

This clonotype was seen only a few times. V is TRBV28 and J is TRBJ2-1; 10 bases are shared with TRBD1. V dropped 3 bases and J dropped 9; count of bases not matched to a gene: 5. CDR3 length: 14 amino acids. CDR1 and CDR2 (germline): MDHEN, SYDVKM. The CDR3 DNA reads TGTGCCAGCAGTTTGGCCGGGACAGGGGCTGAGCAGTTCTTC. This translates into CASSLAGTGAEQFF.